Listed below are T cell receptor beta chains from one sample, sequenced in a study of T cells of healthy individuals. TCRdb processed the 5' RACE reads anew with MiXCR; each CDR3 protein has one entry. The top ten clones hold about 16% of a sample with 53,000 or so distinct CDR3 sequences, around 15% of them seen once. These receptors all stem from a human donor in good health. Both conserved end residues are trimmed from each CDR3.

J	length	V	CDR3
TRBJ2-7	12	TRBV6-5	ASRSGSQTYEQY
TRBJ2-3	14	TRBV29-1	SVRSSGRESTDTQY
TRBJ2-4	11	TRBV12-3/TRBV12-4	ASTPDSQNIQY
TRBJ2-3	11	TRBV20-1	SARLAGPDTQY
TRBJ1-5	12	TRBV20-1	SARDRVANQPQH
TRBJ1-2	14	TRBV4-3	ASSQDFFAMGYGYT
TRBJ1-5	16	TRBV20-1	SASRSTGTGPYDQPQH
TRBJ2-5	13	TRBV19	ASKTSGGKMGTQY
TRBJ2-3	14	TRBV20-1	SASILAGPNTDTQY
TRBJ2-4	13	TRBV7-9	ASSLFGGGRNIQY
TRBJ2-5	12	TRBV5-1	ASSPQPPQETQY
TRBJ2-7	12	TRBV27	ASSTRHSSYEQY
TRBJ1-2	9	TRBV6-4	ASSAGYGYT
TRBJ2-7	15	TRBV7-2	ASSPRPGQAFSGEQY
TRBJ1-1	12	TRBV7-2	ASSLRTGDTEAF
TRBJ1-4	13	TRBV15	ATSRDLGADEKLF
TRBJ2-5	14	TRBV7-7	ASSRGLGGGGETQY
TRBJ2-1	15	TRBV6-2/TRBV6-3	ASSTRSRVSSYNEQF
TRBJ1-4	12	TRBV7-9	ASSLERGEEKLF
TRBJ2-1	14	TRBV10-3	AIRAAGGSSYNEQF
TRBJ1-5	15	TRBV20-1	SAASRDRFKGNQPQH
TRBJ2-3	14	TRBV5-1	ASSLAGTGLTDTQY
TRBJ2-1	9	TRBV7-2	ASSSLDEQF
TRBJ2-5	11	TRBV7-9	ASRRGSGETQY
TRBJ2-3	12	TRBV7-2	ASSWDRGTDTQY
TRBJ2-4	10	TRBV29-1	SAAGGGNIQY
TRBJ2-3	13	TRBV20-1	SANPGDYDTDTQY
TRBJ1-2	12	TRBV7-2	ASSPLEGIEGYT
TRBJ1-1	14	TRBV30	AWETGVSPMNTEAF
TRBJ2-2	10	TRBV5-6	ASSLAAGELF
TRBJ1-4	13	TRBV6-5	ASSYGDRVNEKLF
TRBJ2-7	13	TRBV5-1	ASSPEGTGFYEQY
TRBJ2-5	17	TRBV4-3	ASSQERRTGSPHQETQY
TRBJ2-1	12	TRBV19	ASSPAGIVGEQF
TRBJ2-2	15	TRBV5-1	ASSHRTSGRATGELF
TRBJ2-1	14	TRBV6-2/TRBV6-3	ASSYWGGVEGNEQF
TRBJ2-5	10	TRBV29-1	SVGHLQETQY
TRBJ2-5	11	TRBV20-1	SARDTGLETQY
TRBJ2-1	12	TRBV20-1	SASRTSVSDEQF
TRBJ2-1	13	TRBV14	ASSLTGAPANEQF
TRBJ2-1	11	TRBV24-1	ATSRGSRNEQF
TRBJ2-3	13	TRBV7-9	ASSLAGDPTDTQY
TRBJ1-1	12	TRBV14	ASSRRTGGTEAF
TRBJ2-1	14	TRBV24-1	ATSDLGGGVSGEQF
TRBJ2-2	13	TRBV19	ASRTAAKLTGELF
TRBJ2-2	12	TRBV7-8	ASSLSENTGELF
TRBJ1-2	9	TRBV27	ASGRSNGYT
TRBJ2-5	10	TRBV20-1	SANTEQETQY
TRBJ2-1	15	TRBV11-2	ASSLVMGLAVYNEQF
TRBJ2-7	14	TRBV5-6	ASSIPTGTSGYEQY
TRBJ1-2	9	TRBV12-3/TRBV12-4	ASARDHGYT
TRBJ2-2	15	TRBV4-2	ASSYGTSGVDTGELF
TRBJ1-1	11	TRBV7-6	ASSLERNTEAF
TRBJ2-5	15	TRBV6-6	ASSYPGTGGVQETQC
TRBJ2-5	14	TRBV5-4	ASRRGTSGVQETQY
TRBJ1-5	13	TRBV10-3	AISEPGQGNQPQH
TRBJ2-2	10	TRBV27	ASTAFTGELF
TRBJ1-3	13	TRBV3-1	ASSPLQGNGNTIY
TRBJ2-1	14	TRBV5-4	ASSLVAIPTYNEQF
TRBJ2-1	16	TRBV7-2	ASSPQLRLAGGRDEQF